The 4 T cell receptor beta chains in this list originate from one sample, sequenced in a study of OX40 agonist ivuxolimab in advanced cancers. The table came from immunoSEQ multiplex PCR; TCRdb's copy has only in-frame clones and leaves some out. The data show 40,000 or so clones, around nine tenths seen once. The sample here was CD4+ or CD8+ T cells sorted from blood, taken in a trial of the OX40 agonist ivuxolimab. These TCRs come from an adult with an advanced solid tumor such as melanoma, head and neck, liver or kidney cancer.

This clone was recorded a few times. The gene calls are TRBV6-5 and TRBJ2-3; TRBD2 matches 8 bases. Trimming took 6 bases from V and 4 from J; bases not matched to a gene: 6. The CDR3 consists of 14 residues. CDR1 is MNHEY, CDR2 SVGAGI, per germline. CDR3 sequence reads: CASSTGGSADTQYF. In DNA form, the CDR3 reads TGTGCCAGCAGCACGGGGGGGAGCGCAGATACGCAGTATTTT.

The CDR3 loop reads CASSLFGTRGDTQYF. In DNA form, the CDR3 reads TGTGCCAGCAGTTTATTCGGGACTAGAGGAGATACGCAGTATTTT. This chain joins TRBV27 and TRBJ2-3; 8 nucleotides align to TRBD2. This CDR3 region has 15 residues. Germline CDR1 reads MNHEY; CDR2 reads SMNVEV (reference sequence). The J segment lost 5 bases and the V segment lost 1 base, leaving 5 bases of the junction unmatched.

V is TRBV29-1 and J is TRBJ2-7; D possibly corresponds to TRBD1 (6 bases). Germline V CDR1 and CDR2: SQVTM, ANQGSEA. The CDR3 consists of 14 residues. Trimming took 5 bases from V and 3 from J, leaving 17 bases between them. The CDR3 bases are TGCAGCGTTTTGGATCTACAGGGTGTCTACGAGCAGTACTTC. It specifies CSVLDLQGVYEQYF.

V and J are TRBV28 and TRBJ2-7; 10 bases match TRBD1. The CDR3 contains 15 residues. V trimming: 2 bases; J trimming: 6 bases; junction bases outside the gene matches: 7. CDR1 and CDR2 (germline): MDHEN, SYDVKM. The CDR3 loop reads CASSLGTGVSLEQYF. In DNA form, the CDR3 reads TGTGCCAGCAGTTTAGGGACAGGGGTCTCCCTCGAGCAGTACTTC.